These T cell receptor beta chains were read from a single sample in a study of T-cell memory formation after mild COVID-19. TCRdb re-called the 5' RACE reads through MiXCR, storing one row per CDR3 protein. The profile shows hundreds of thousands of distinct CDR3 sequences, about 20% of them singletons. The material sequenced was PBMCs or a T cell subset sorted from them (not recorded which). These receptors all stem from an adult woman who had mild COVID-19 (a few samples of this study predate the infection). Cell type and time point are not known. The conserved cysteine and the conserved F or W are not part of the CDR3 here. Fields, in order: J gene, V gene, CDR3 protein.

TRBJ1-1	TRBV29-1	SVGGFRTEAF
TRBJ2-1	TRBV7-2	ASSPRDTKRIRGEQF
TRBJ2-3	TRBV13	ASSSQAGGPADTQY
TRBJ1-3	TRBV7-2	ASSPGPSGNTIY
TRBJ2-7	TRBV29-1	SVGDRGAYEQY
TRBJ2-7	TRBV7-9	ASSPPGLANEQY
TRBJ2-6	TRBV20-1	SAMGFANVLT
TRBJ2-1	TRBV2	ASSRGLAVSYNEQF
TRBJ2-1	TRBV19	ASSLGGLASYNEQF
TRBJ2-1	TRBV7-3	ASSLTRQMPISGEQF
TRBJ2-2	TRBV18	ASSPLSRNTGELF
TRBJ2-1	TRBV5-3	ARSFWGVDNEQF
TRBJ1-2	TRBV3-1	ASSSPSGYGYT
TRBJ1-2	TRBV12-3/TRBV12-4	ASSSAGKYGYT
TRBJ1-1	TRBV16	ASSPHRGQNTEAF
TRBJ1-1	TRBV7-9	ASSESQGAGTEAF
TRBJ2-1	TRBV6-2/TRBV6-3	ASSYWEGASADRSSYNEQF
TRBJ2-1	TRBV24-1	ATSDSPDSRGRNEQF
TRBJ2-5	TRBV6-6	ASRRETQY
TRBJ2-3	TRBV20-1	SASASGVGGTQY
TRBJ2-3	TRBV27	ASSLSVDGGADTQY
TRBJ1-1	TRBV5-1	ASSLEGMNTEAF
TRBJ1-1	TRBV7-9	AGSPELNTEAF
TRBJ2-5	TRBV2	ASSVVRGGQVQETQY
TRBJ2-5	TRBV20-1	SASDLLGEYQETQY
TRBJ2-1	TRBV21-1	ASSKVWLAGGYNEQF
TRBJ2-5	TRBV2	ASSEGFSTSLETQY
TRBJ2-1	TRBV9	ASSRWGAHNEQF
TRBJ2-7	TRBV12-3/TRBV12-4	ASSFAGTVTYEQY
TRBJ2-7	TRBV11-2	ASSLDLAPYEQY
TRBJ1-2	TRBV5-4	ASSSGQGTSVGYT
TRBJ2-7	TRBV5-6	ASSLGREGTYEQY
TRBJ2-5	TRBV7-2	ASSLQGPSGSGGGGETQY
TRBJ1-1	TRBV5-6	ASSLAIGDGGTEAF
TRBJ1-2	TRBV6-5	ASSSPSQGGYGYT
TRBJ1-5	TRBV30	AWTLAGQPQH
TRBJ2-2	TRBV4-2	ASSQEARIPGELF
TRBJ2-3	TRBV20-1	SARDGDASTDTQY
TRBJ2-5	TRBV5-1	ASSGSRIRQETQY
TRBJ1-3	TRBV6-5	ASSTGWTGNTIY
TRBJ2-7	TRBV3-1	ASSQVLSDYEQY